The clone carrying this T cell receptor beta chain has more than one count but fewer than ten. Methods used by the authors: Scientists estimated how many nucleated cells there were by amplifying reference gene primers. The protocol was immunoSEQ multiplex PCR, while the TCRdb copy is restricted to in-frame clones and leaves out a portion. The DNA gave D and trimming, while V, J and clone size come from that table. Seen here are just over 40,000 clones, about 79% observed once, and the top ten hold around 2.5%. The data belong to a study of blood T cell repertoires in COVID-19. Looking at the study overall: Collection of acute and convalescent COVID-19 samples took place in the United States, Italy and Spain. PBMCs, B-cell-depleted T cells, or T cells provided the cDNA or gDNA that made up the material.

This CDR3 is built from 17 residues. V lost 6 bases and J lost 10; bases outside the gene matches: 20. Germline assignment: CDR1 SNHLY and CDR2 FYNNEI. The sample taken for sequencing was peripheral blood. The TCR was taken from a woman aged 60 to 75 with acute or convalescent COVID-19. The chain combines TRBV2 with TRBJ1-1, with 10 bases matching TRBD1. CDR3 sequence (DNA): TGTGCCAGCAGAAGGGACAGGGGTTTTCGAGAGGGTAGCGGAGCTTTCTTT. Its protein is CASRRDRGFREGSGAFF.